This TCR beta chain was sequenced for a study of cytomegalovirus exposure and HLA in healthy donors. Overall study: Genetic ancestry analysis placed around 76% of the 398 donors that were genotyped in the Caucasian-associated cluster.

A note on this clone: Its matching antigen is unknown.

60 Vbeta and 13 Jbeta primers were used in PCR. Method: immunoSEQ multiplex PCR; TCRdb's copy keeps in-frame clones and lacks some. The sample includes some 140,000 clones, about four fifths of them seen just once. Regarding the study as a whole: Based on reports, TCR beta sequences accurately predicted HLA-A and HLA-B alleles for most subjects. What a later analysis showed was that several of the most significant clusters appeared linked to common viral pathogens. Certain sequence variants were highly shared and formed a cluster, and this cluster was likely a sequencing artifact.

V dropped 4 bases and J dropped 7 bases, with 19 bases sitting between them. Looked up from germline, CDR1 is SQVTM and CDR2 is ANQGSEA. The CDR3 is made up of 14 amino acids. The source is a female donor in good health and CMV-seronegative. V usage is TRBV29-1 and J usage is TRBJ2-5; TRBD1 might be the D (6 bases). The specimen sequenced was PBMCs. The CDR3 bases are TGCAGCGTTGGGGGCCGGGACACCACAGGGACCCAGTACTTC. Its protein is CSVGGRDTTGTQYF.